This T cell receptor beta chain stems from a study of cytomegalovirus exposure and HLA in healthy donors. Notes on the study in general: When the data were analyzed later, several of the most significant clusters appeared to be linked to common viral pathogens. Earlier findings revealed that most TCR beta V segments proved productive either about 90% or about 30% of the time. Likely technical artifact: a cluster of highly shared sequence variants.

Note on this clone: Its specificity is not known.

The PCR had 60 Vbeta and 13 Jbeta primers. Sequenced by immunoSEQ multiplex PCR; TCRdb stores in-frame clones only, minus some. The sample yields 93,000 or so clones, approximately 64% seen once. V lost 5 bases and J lost 2, with 13 bases in between. The CDR3 spans 15 residues. The V gene's germline CDR1 is SGHVS and CDR2 FQNEAQ. The TCR originated in a woman aged 45-59 years in good health and CMV-seronegative. The specimen was PBMCs. This rearrangement joins TRBV7-8 to TRBJ2-1; D gene ambiguous. CDR3 region: CASSLTQTAYNEQFF. CDR3 DNA: TGTGCCAGCAGCCTGACCCAGACTGCCTACAATGAGCAGTTCTTC.